Sequencing of this TCR beta chain was carried out in a study of T cells after yellow fever vaccination. Study summary: Those fractions that held only low numbers of cells were prepared using the SMART-Seq v4 Ultra Low Input RNA kit. Study-wide results and caveats: Abundant clonotypes from the bulk population could contaminate FACS-sorted repertoires. Post-booster repertoires again held most primary-vaccination clones (about 95% CD4, 88% CD8). Researchers noted that a small share of clonotypes showed up in both CD4 and CD8 compartments.

Germline CDR1 and CDR2: SGHDT and YYEEEE. The CDR3 spans 16 residues. The ends were cut back, 3 bases at V and 0 bases at J, with 13 bases in the middle. TCRdb called the 5' RACE reads again in MiXCR, with one record for every CDR3 protein. Among about 210,000 distinct CDR3 sequences, roughly 6.3% were seen once, and the ten largest hold about 0.95%. In the case of this clonotype: Antigen specificity is unknown.

The chain recombines TRBV5-6 with TRBJ2-4, with a weak D call TRBD1 (5 bases). This specimen was CD4+ T cells sorted from PBMCs, taken on the day of the yellow fever booster vaccination. The TCR comes from a man aged 25 to 40 who received the YFV17D yellow fever vaccine. The chain's CDR3 is CASSSPTALAKNIQYF. Here the CDR3 DNA reads TGTGCCAGCAGCTCGCCGACAGCACTAGCCAAAAACATTCAGTACTTC.